This TCR beta chain emerged from a study of blood T cell repertoires in COVID-19. About the study: The samples span acute and convalescent COVID-19 from the United States, Italy and Spain. In each case, the material was cDNA or gDNA derived from T cells, B-cell-depleted T cells, or PBMCs.

This clone was seen only a few times. CDR3 size: 13 residues. The germline V and J ends were trimmed by 5 bases and 10 bases, with 12 bases remaining between them. Germline V gives CDR1 MNHEY, CDR2 SVGAGI. Libraries were prepared by immunoSEQ multiplex PCR; TCRdb keeps only in-frame clonotypes and omits some of them. Altogether about 180,000 clones are present, approximately 80% being singletons, with the ten largest covering roughly 14%. Enrollees, about 18 to 90 years old, lived in roughly 24 US areas. The sequence was obtained from a man aged 60 to 69 who had been exposed to COVID-19. The rearrangement links TRBV6-5 to TRBJ1-6, with a possible D match to TRBD1 (5 bases). Sequencing input: PBMCs or T cells enriched from blood (not recorded which). CDR3 amino acids: CASSTGFRSPLHF. CDR3 DNA: TGTGCCAGCAGTACAGGTTTTAGGTCACCCCTCCACTTT.